The T cell receptor (beta chain) under discussion was sequenced for a study of T cells expressing NK-cell markers. Overall study results and limits: For six donors, the dominant NKG2C+ clonotypes made up about 1.0-8% of their CD8+ T cells.

A word on this clonotype: Its antigen is not known.

Reanalyzing the 5' RACE reads, TCRdb keeps one entry per CDR3 protein, without DNA. Found here are roughly 350,000 distinct CDR3 sequences; the top ten clones hold around 5.2%. The CDR3 is 15 residues long. Germline V CDR1 and CDR2: SGHTA, FQGNSA. The chain joins TRBV7-2 to TRBJ2-7; TCRdb designates TRBD1, a call that cannot be tested without DNA. The sequence was obtained from a man aged 18-75 years in good health. Sequenced sample: blood T cells: a sorted CD56 or NKG2C T cell subset, CD4+ or CD8+ T cells, or bulk PBMC T cells (not recorded which). The CDR3 sequence: CASRNLGREIGEQYF.